This T cell receptor (beta chain) appears in the sequencing data of a study of T cell changes during pregnancy in multiple sclerosis. Sequencing used immunoSEQ multiplex PCR; TCRdb keeps in-frame clones, though not all of them. The sample includes fewer than 80,000 clones, over 75% of them seen just once. The length of the CDR3 is 14 residues. V was trimmed by 4 bases and J by 5 bases, leaving 12 bases between them. Looked up from germline, CDR1 is LNHDA and CDR2 is SQIVND (reference sequence). The sequence derives from a female donor in good health, enrolled as a control in a pregnancy study. The sequences come from CD4+ T cells from peripheral blood mononuclear cells, collected in the third trimester of pregnancy. The chain is built from TRBV19 and TRBJ1-5; D gene uncertain. DNA for the CDR3: TGTGCCAGTAGTACCCGTCGGTCCCATCAGCCCCAGCATTTT. Amino acid sequence: CASSTRRSHQPQHF.